Following are 15 T cell receptor beta chains from one sample sequenced in a study of a mutant IDH1 vaccine in newly diagnosed glioma. Time point: week 11, during vaccination. Vaccination used 300 ug of mutant IDH1 20-mer peptide per dose, with topical imiquimod. Libraries were prepared by immunoSEQ multiplex PCR; TCRdb keeps only in-frame clonotypes and omits some of them. The sample has some 30,000 clones; 90% are singletons. These receptors' targets are unknown. The sample here was PBMCs, taken from a glioma patient whose treatment included an IDH1 peptide vaccine. The receptor source for this set is a man aged 18 to 35 with glioma.

This clone was seen a few times. This could be a read error, since a much larger clone is one nucleotide away. In the same sample, other DNA sequences code for this CDR3. The chain combines TRBV30 with TRBJ1-1, with a tentative D call TRBD1 (6 bases). The V gene lost 5 bases and the J gene lost 8 bases, with 9 bases spanning the gap. CDR1 is GTSNPN, CDR2 SVGIG, per germline (reference sequence). CDR3 length: 10 residues. The CDR3 DNA reads as TGTGCCTGGCGACAGGTGGAAGCTTTCTTT. It codes for CAWRQVEAFF. The full variable domain, its missing parts supplied by reference TRBV30 and TRBJ1-1, is SQTIHQWPATLVQPVGSPLSLECTVEGTSNPNLYWYRQAAGRGLQLLFYSVGIGQISSEVPQNLSASRPQDRQFILSSKKLLLSDSGFYLCAWRQVEAFFGQGTRLTVV.

The V and J genes are TRBV25-1 and TRBJ2-5; D call uncertain. This CDR3 has 14 residues. V was clipped by 2 bases and J by 2 bases, with 9 bases between them. Germline V lookup: CDR1 MGHDK, CDR2 SYGVNS. The CDR3 loop reads CASSEGRGQETQYF. The CDR3 DNA is TGTGCCAGCAGTGAAGGACGAGGACAAGAGACCCAGTACTTC. Full variable domain (outside the CDR3, taken from reference TRBV25-1 and TRBJ2-5): EADIYQTPRYLVIGTGKKITLECSQTMGHDKMYWYQQDPGMELHLIHYSYGVNSTEKGDLSSESTVSRIRTEHFPLTLESARPSHTSQYLCASSEGRGQETQYFGPGTRLLVL.

This clone showed up just a few times. The chain couples TRBV30 to TRBJ1-2; D not resolved. The CDR3 spans 14 residues. Germline V gene sequence: CDR1 GTSNPN, CDR2 SVGIG (reference sequence). Trimming pared 7 bases from V and 0 bases from J, leaving 15 bases between. CDR3 loop: CASPRTPTNYGYTF. The CDR3 coding sequence is TGTGCCTCCCCAAGGACTCCAACTAACTATGGCTACACCTTC.

V is TRBV2 and J is TRBJ1-1; a weak D match, TRBD1 (6 bases). V was cut by 3 bases and J by 3 bases, with 11 bases left in between. This CDR3 spans 14 amino acids. Germline CDR1 reads SNHLY; CDR2 reads FYNNEI. CDR3: CASSDIRGYTEAFF. Here the CDR3 DNA reads TGTGCCAGCAGTGATATCAGGGGATACACTGAAGCTTTCTTT.

The chain carries TRBV29-1 and TRBJ2-4; D is perhaps TRBD2 (6 bases). Germline V gene data show CDR1 as SQVTM and CDR2 as ANQGSEA. This CDR3 is 13 amino acids long. V lost 8 bases and J 3 bases, leaving 14 bases between the germline ends. In nucleotides, the CDR3 is TGCAGCCCTGGGGGGTATGTCAAAAACATTCAGTACTTC. Protein product: CSPGGYVKNIQYF.

The rearrangement uses TRBV28 and TRBJ1-2; the match to TRBD1 covers 10 bases. V shed 2 bases and J 4 bases; nucleotides not matched to a gene: 1. From germline, CDR1 is MDHEN and CDR2 SYDVKM. The CDR3 spans 14 residues. CDR3 in DNA: TGTGCCAGCAGTTTACGGACAGGGGGCTATGGCTACACCTTC. This translates into CASSLRTGGYGYTF.

The chain combines TRBV6-1 with TRBJ1-4; D may be TRBD1 (5 bases). V was trimmed by 1 base and J by 2 bases, leaving 11 bases between them. There are 16 residues in the CDR3. The germline V gene encodes CDR1 MNHNS and CDR2 SASEGT. The CDR3 DNA is TGTGCCAGCAGTGAAGGGGGCCAAGGGACTAATGAAAAACTGTTTTTT. The encoded protein is CASSEGGQGTNEKLFF.

The rearrangement links TRBV6-1 to TRBJ2-1; the match to TRBD2 covers 8 bases. V lost 7 bases and J lost 7; bases outside the gene matches: 6. CDR1 and CDR2 from the germline V gene are MNHNS and SASEGT. CDR3 length: 13 residues. CDR3 sequence: CASIPSGGNEQFF. The DNA for the CDR3 is TGTGCCAGCATCCCAAGCGGGGGAAATGAGCAGTTCTTC.

The V gene is TRBV6-1, the J gene TRBJ2-1; 10 bases agree with TRBD1. The germline gives CDR1 MNHNS, CDR2 SASEGT. CDR3 size: 15 residues. With 4 bases clipped from V and 0 bases from J, the junction kept 0 bases outside the gene matches. This CDR3 is CASSGTGGSYNEQFF. The CDR3 DNA reads TGTGCCAGCAGTGGGACAGGGGGCTCCTACAATGAGCAGTTCTTC.

V gene TRBV5-6 combines with J gene TRBJ2-2; 10 bases are shared with TRBD2. With 3 bases clipped from V and 1 base from J, the junction kept 12 bases outside the gene matches. The CDR3 is 19 amino acids. The germline CDR1 and CDR2 sequences are SGHDT and YYEEEE. The CDR3 loop is CASSYRASGSWGNTGELFF. CDR3 in DNA: TGTGCCAGCAGCTATAGGGCTAGCGGGAGTTGGGGGAACACCGGGGAGCTGTTTTTT.

J is TRBJ2-5 and V is TRBV25-1, with D hard to call. Germline CDR1 MGHDK, CDR2 SYGVNS. The length of the CDR3 is 11 residues. V shed 5 bases and J shed 5 bases, with 6 bases lying between them. The CDR3 loop is CASSPAETQYF. CDR3 DNA: TGTGCCAGCAGTCCCGCCGAGACCCAGTACTTC.

This chain connects TRBV30 to TRBJ2-7, with D tentatively TRBD2 (5 bases). V was cut by 4 bases and J by 0 bases, with 19 bases left in between. Per germline, CDR1 GTSNPN and CDR2 SVGIG (reference sequence). The CDR3 covers 16 residues. The CDR3 nucleotides read TGTGCCTGGATGGGTGTAGCGAGCGAGAGCTCCTACGAGCAGTACTTC. Translation gives CAWMGVASESSYEQYF.

The V and J genes are TRBV5-1 and TRBJ2-1; 9 bases align to TRBD2. The junction had 4 bases not matched to a gene; V was cut back by 0 bases and J by 9 bases. CDR1 is SGHRS and CDR2 is YFSETQ in the germline V gene. There are 14 residues in the CDR3. The CDR3 nucleotides are TGCGCCAGCAGCTTGGCTGCGGGAGGGGGTGAGCAGTTCTTC. It is translated as CASSLAAGGGEQFF.

This chain uses TRBV18 with TRBJ2-6; perhaps TRBD1 as D (6 bases). The ends were cut back, 3 bases at V and 0 bases at J, with 9 bases in the middle. The CDR3 is 16 residues long. In germline, CDR1 is KGHSH, CDR2 LQKENI. DNA for the CDR3: TGTGCCAGCTCACCGGGGGCGAGCTCTGGGGCCAACGTCCTGACTTTC. Translating gives CASSPGASSGANVLTF.

V gene TRBV4-2 combines with J gene TRBJ2-1; TRBD2 matches at 8 bases. Trimming took 4 bases from V and 6 from J; bases not matched to a gene: 11. CDR1 and CDR2 from the germline V gene are LGHNA and YNFKEQ. This CDR3 contains 16 residues. CDR3 in amino acids: CASSRGGGRGGNEQFF. CDR3 nucleotides: TGTGCCAGCAGCCGAGGCGGGGGGAGAGGCGGCAATGAGCAGTTCTTC.